The 26 T cell receptor beta chains listed next were all sequenced from one sample in a study of early T cells in non-severe SARS-CoV-2 infection. TCRdb passed the 5' RACE reads through MiXCR, listing each CDR3 protein once. The repertoire holds 90,000 to 100,000 distinct CDR3 sequences, under 15% seen once, with approximately 2.3% in the top ten. What was sequenced was whole blood. The receptors were gathered from an adult who was a healthcare worker with PCR-confirmed SARS-CoV-2 infection or an uninfected control (not recorded which).

This clonotype showed up many times. The gene calls are TRBV28 and TRBJ2-7; 9 bases line up with TRBD1. V was clipped by 6 bases and J by 0 bases; unmatched bases: 6. CDR1 is MDHEN, CDR2 SYDVKM, per germline. This CDR3 spans 15 amino acids. CDR3 in amino acids: CASSYGTGSSYEQYF. Here the CDR3 DNA reads TGTGCCAGCAGCTATGGGACAGGGAGCTCCTACGAGCAGTACTTC. The whole variable domain, remainder taken from reference TRBV28 and TRBJ2-7, is DVKVTQSSRYLVKRTGEKVFLECVQDMDHENMFWYRQDPGLGLRLIYFSYDVKMKEKGDIPEGYSVSREKKERFSLILESASTNQTSMYLCASSYGTGSSYEQYFGPGTRLTVT.

V usage is TRBV29-1 and J usage is TRBJ2-5; 15 bases map to TRBD2. Germline V gene data show CDR1 as SQVTM and CDR2 as ANQGSEA. J lost 5 bases, V lost 7 bases, and 5 bases had no gene match. The CDR3 is 14 residues long. Here the CDR3 DNA reads TGCAGCGCCGCCGGGACTAGCGGGGGGGAGACCCAGTACTTC. This gives the protein CSAAGTSGGETQYF. The variable domain in full, completed from reference TRBV29-1 and TRBJ2-5, reads SAVISQKPSRDICQRGTSLTIQCQVDSQVTMMFWYRQQPGQSLTLIATANQGSEATYESGFVIDKFPISRPNLTFSTLTVSNMSPEDSSIYLCSAAGTSGGETQYFGPGTRLLVL.

The J gene is TRBJ1-1, the V gene TRBV28; 7 bases are shared with TRBD1. CDR1 and CDR2 from the germline V gene are MDHEN and SYDVKM. CDR3 size: 14 residues. The V gene end was trimmed by 1 base and the J gene end by 4 bases; junction bases not matched to a gene: 3. CDR3 protein: CASSLSGGGTEAFF. DNA for the CDR3: TGTGCCAGCAGTTTATCAGGGGGGGGCACTGAAGCTTTCTTT.

This clonotype was detected only a few times. This chain connects TRBV7-9 to TRBJ1-1; 12 positions match TRBD1. CDR1 and CDR2 from the germline V gene are SEHNR and FQNEAQ (reference sequence). Trimming removed 3 bases from V and 0 bases from J; junction bases left unmatched: 11. CDR3 size: 19 residues. The CDR3 loop reads CASSFRSSRDRGLNTEAFF. CDR3 DNA sequence: TGTGCCAGCAGCTTTCGCTCAAGCCGGGACAGGGGGCTGAACACTGAAGCTTTCTTT.

This clonotype came up many times. The chain joins TRBV7-3 to TRBJ2-2, with a possible D match to TRBD1 (5 bases). This CDR3 region has 15 residues. The germline gives CDR1 SGHTA, CDR2 FQGTGA. V lost 8 bases and J lost 0, with 13 bases in between. The CDR3 nucleotides are TGTGCCAGCTCCCTTCAGGGCGCGAACACCGGGGAGCTGTTTTTT. Protein product: CASSLQGANTGELFF.

In this sample, this clonotype turned up many times. The CDR3 DNA follows: TGTGCCAGCAGTTTCTTATCGGGTTTCGGGGACCTGGCTGGAAACACCATATATTTT. It codes for CASSFLSGFGDLAGNTIYF. J is TRBJ1-3 and V is TRBV28; D is possibly TRBD1 (5 bases). CDR1 is MDHEN and CDR2 is SYDVKM in the germline V gene. This CDR3 contains 19 residues. With 3 bases removed from V and 2 bases from J, the gap between germline ends came to 23 bases.

Only a few counts were recorded for this clonotype. The CDR3 DNA reads TGTGCCATACTCGCCGGGACAGGGGGCAATGAGCAGTTCTTC. It specifies CAILAGTGGNEQFF. The chain recombines TRBV10-3 with TRBJ2-1; the match to TRBD1 covers 11 bases. The junction had 7 bases not matched to a gene; V was cut back by 9 bases and J by 6 bases. This CDR3 comprises 14 residues. Germline CDR1 is ENHRY and CDR2 is SYGVKD.

The chain employs TRBV28 and TRBJ2-2; the D is unclear. The CDR3 runs 11 residues. The germline gives CDR1 MDHEN, CDR2 SYDVKM. Trimming took off 11 bases at V and 3 bases at J, with 7 bases between the two ends. CDR3 DNA sequence: TGTGCCCGCAACCACACCGGGGAGCTGTTTTTT. It encodes CARNHTGELFF.

V and J are TRBV6-5 and TRBJ1-1, with 7 bases that match TRBD1. The germline V gene encodes CDR1 MNHEY and CDR2 SVGAGI. The junction had 8 bases not matched to a gene; V was cut back by 7 bases and J by 0 bases. CDR3 length: 15 amino acids. CDR3 nucleotides: TGTGCCAGCACCCTGACAGGGACCATGAACACTGAAGCTTTCTTT. This translates into CASTLTGTMNTEAFF.

In its sample, this clonotype was seen a few times. The chain recombines TRBV28 with TRBJ2-7; TRBD1 matches at 10 bases. V was pared by 10 bases and J by 2 bases, with 8 bases of the junction left unmatched. The CDR3 runs 14 residues. CDR1 is MDHEN and CDR2 is SYDVKM in the germline V gene. Written as DNA, the CDR3 is TGTGCCACCAAAGAAGGACAGGGGGCCTACGAGCAGTACTTC. It translates to CATKEGQGAYEQYF.

This clonotype appeared many times. V gene TRBV6-2 or TRBV6-3 combines with J gene TRBJ2-1; a possible D gene is TRBD1 (6 bases). Trimming stripped 6 bases from V and 6 bases from J, with 15 bases between. Germline CDR1 is MNHEY and CDR2 is SVGEGT. CDR3 length: 14 residues. Here the CDR3 reads CASSPGQSFNEQFF. DNA for the CDR3: TGTGCCAGCAGCCCAGGACAGAGTTTCAATGAGCAGTTCTTC.

This clonotype occurred many times. The chain recombines TRBV7-9 with TRBJ2-7; D gene ambiguous. V lost 5 bases to trimming and J lost 7 bases, with 12 bases between them. The CDR3 is made up of 12 amino acids. Looked up from germline, CDR1 is SEHNR and CDR2 is FQNEAQ (reference sequence). The chain's CDR3 is CASSPTYGEQYF. The CDR3, as DNA: TGTGCCAGCAGCCCGACGTACGGGGAGCAGTACTTC. Full variable domain (rest looked up from reference TRBV7-9 and TRBJ2-7): DTGVSQNPRHKITKRGQNVTFRCDPISEHNRLYWYRQTLGQGPEFLTYFQNEAQLEKSRLLSDRFSAERPKGSFSTLEIQRTEQGDSAMYLCASSPTYGEQYFGPGTRLTVT.

The gene calls are TRBV20-1 and TRBJ1-5, with a possible D match to TRBD1 (6 bases). Trimming cost V 2 bases and J 4 bases, with 18 bases left between them. CDR1 DFQATT and CDR2 SNEGSKA come from the germline V gene (reference sequence). This CDR3 region has 16 residues. The CDR3 coding sequence is TGCAGTGCTAGAACTGGAGGGGTCAGGGGTAATCAGCCCCAGCATTTT. This translates into CSARTGGVRGNQPQHF.

This clonotype was detected many times. The chain recombines TRBV14 with TRBJ1-1, with D perhaps matching TRBD1 (5 bases). The CDR3 has 16 residues. CDR1 and CDR2 from the germline V gene are SGHDN and FVKESK. Deletions cut 4 bases from V and 4 bases from J, with 19 bases between. CDR3 bases: TGTGCCAGCAGCCCCATGGGGTCCAGGGCGGTCACTGAAGCTTTCTTT. It is translated as CASSPMGSRAVTEAFF.

In its sample, this clonotype was seen many times. This chain connects TRBV20-1 to TRBJ1-1; a possible D gene is TRBD1 (5 bases). Germline lookup yields CDR1 DFQATT and CDR2 SNEGSKA (reference sequence). This CDR3 is 14 amino acids long. The V end was cut by 6 bases, the J end by 1 base, with 15 bases between. This CDR3 reads CSAFTGVPNTEAFF. CDR3 nucleotide sequence: TGCAGTGCGTTCACGGGGGTACCGAACACTGAAGCTTTCTTT.

In this sample, this clonotype turned up a few times. The chain employs TRBV20-1 and TRBJ2-7; no definite D call. The CDR3 sequence is 12 residues long. Trimming stripped 5 bases from V and 2 bases from J, with 10 bases between. In germline, CDR1 is DFQATT, CDR2 SNEGSKA (reference sequence). DNA for the CDR3: TGCAGTGCTCTACCTAGGACCTACGAGCAGTACTTC. The encoded protein is CSALPRTYEQYF.

Only a few counts were recorded for this clonotype. The rearrangement links TRBV4-2 to TRBJ2-6; D remains ambiguous. V shed 0 bases and J shed 0 bases, with 6 bases lying between them. The germline V gene encodes CDR1 LGHNA and CDR2 YNFKEQ. The CDR3 covers 16 residues. Here the CDR3 reads CASSQDGNSGANVLTF. Written as DNA, the CDR3 is TGTGCCAGCAGCCAAGATGGGAACTCTGGGGCCAACGTCCTGACTTTC.

The chain carries TRBV7-6 and TRBJ2-3; weak D call: TRBD2 (7 bases). Germline V gives CDR1 SGHVS, CDR2 FNYEAQ. The V end was cut by 5 bases, the J end by 1 base, with 19 bases between. The CDR3 spans 17 residues. CDR3 coding DNA: TGTGCCAGCAGCCTCCCTTCTGGGGGGGCCGGCACAGATACGCAGTATTTT. It translates to CASSLPSGGAGTDTQYF.

In its sample, this clonotype was seen a few times. The chain combines TRBV14 with TRBJ1-2; D possibly corresponds to TRBD1 (6 bases). In germline, CDR1 is SGHDN, CDR2 FVKESK. V was clipped by 4 bases and J by 4 bases, with 19 bases between them. The CDR3 length is 16 residues. CDR3 residues: CASSRLGTSGIYGYTF. As DNA, the CDR3 is TGTGCCAGCAGCCGTCTCGGGACATCCGGTATCTATGGCTACACCTTC.

Of note for this clonotype: This could be a read error, since a much larger clone is one nucleotide away. The chain links TRBV7-9 to TRBJ2-6, with TRBD2 identical over 7 bases. Germline values: CDR1 SEHNR, CDR2 FQNEAQ (reference sequence). There are 17 residues in the CDR3. The J segment lost 2 bases and the V segment lost 5 bases, leaving 9 bases of the junction unmatched. CDR3 amino acids: CASSPRRGRAGANVLTF. The CDR3 DNA follows: TGTGCCAGCAGCCCAAGGCGCGGGAGAGCTGGGGCCAACGTCCTGACTTTC.

This clonotype was recorded once. A much larger clone differs by one base, so this may be a read error. This sequence joins TRBV4-2 and TRBJ2-7; TRBD1 matches 7 bases. The germline V gene has CDR1 LGHNA and CDR2 YNFKEQ. This CDR3 region has 14 residues. With V trimmed by 3 bases and J by 6 bases, 8 bases remained unmatched. In DNA, the CDR3 is TGTGCCAGCAGCCATGGGACAGACTTCTGCGAGCAGTACTTC. It is translated as CASSHGTDFCEQYF.

This clonotype was counted a few times. CDR3 nucleotides: TGTGCCAGCGTCATCCGGTGGGGGGCCGGGGAGCTGTTTTTT. It encodes CASVIRWGAGELFF. The chain recombines TRBV7-2 with TRBJ2-2; perhaps TRBD2 as D (6 bases). Germline loops: CDR1 SGHTA, CDR2 FQGNSA. This CDR3 spans 14 amino acids. Trimming removed 8 bases at V and 6 bases at J, with 16 bases between. The full variable domain, its missing parts supplied by reference TRBV7-2 and TRBJ2-2, is GAGVSQSPSNKVTEKGKDVELRCDPISGHTALYWYRQSLGQGLEFLIYFQGNSAPDKSGLPSDRFSAERTGGSVSTLTIQRTQQEDSAVYLCASVIRWGAGELFFGEGSRLTVL.

This rearrangement joins TRBV4-2 to TRBJ2-2; TRBD2 matches at 7 bases. V lost 4 bases and J lost 2; bases outside the gene matches: 13. The CDR3 covers 18 residues. Germline V gives CDR1 LGHNA, CDR2 YNFKEQ. CDR3 nucleotides: TGTGCCAGCAGCCCCCCCGGGCTAGCGGTCCTAAACACCGGGGAGCTGTTTTTT. Protein product: CASSPPGLAVLNTGELFF.

The chain combines TRBV20-1 with TRBJ1-2; D is possibly TRBD1 (5 bases). This CDR3 comprises 13 residues. V lost 5 bases and J lost 4, with 14 bases in between. Germline lookup yields CDR1 DFQATT and CDR2 SNEGSKA (reference sequence). The CDR3 bases are TGCAGTGCTTTTGACAGCTGGATCTATGGCTACACCTTC. It is translated as CSAFDSWIYGYTF.

This clonotype was counted between two and nine times. In DNA, the CDR3 is TGCGCCAGCAGCCAACTAGGCTACAATGAGCAGTTCTTC. Translating it yields CASSQLGYNEQFF. V is TRBV4-1 and J is TRBJ2-1; D unresolved. The germline gives CDR1 MGHRA, CDR2 YSYEKL. The CDR3 is made up of 13 amino acids. V was cut by 2 bases and J by 3 bases, with 5 bases left in between.

This clonotype came up a few times. This chain uses TRBV9 with TRBJ1-1; D is perhaps TRBD1 (6 bases). Per germline, CDR1 SGDLS and CDR2 YYNGEE. V lost 2 bases and J 8 bases, leaving 16 bases between the germline ends. The CDR3 sequence is 14 residues long. CDR3 protein: CASSVGGRPREAFF. The CDR3 nucleotides read TGTGCCAGCAGCGTCGGGGGGCGGCCAAGGGAAGCTTTCTTT.